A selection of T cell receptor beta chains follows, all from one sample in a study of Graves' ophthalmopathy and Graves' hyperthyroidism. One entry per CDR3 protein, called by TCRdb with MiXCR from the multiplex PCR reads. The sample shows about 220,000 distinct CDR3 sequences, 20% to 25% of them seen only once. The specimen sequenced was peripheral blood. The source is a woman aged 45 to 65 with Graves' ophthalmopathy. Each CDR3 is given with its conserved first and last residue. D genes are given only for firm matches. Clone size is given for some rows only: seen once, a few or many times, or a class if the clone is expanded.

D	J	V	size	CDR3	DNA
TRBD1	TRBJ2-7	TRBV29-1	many	CSVVEGTGVRGEQYF	TGCAGCGTTGTTGAGGGGACAGGGGTTAGGGGCGAGCAGTACTTC
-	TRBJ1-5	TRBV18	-	CASSLGGNSNQPQHF	TGTGCCAGCTCATTAGGGGGGAATAGCAATCAGCCCCAGCATTTT
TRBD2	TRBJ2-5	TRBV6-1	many	CASSSKLSGSGTQYF	TGTGCCAGCAGCTCTAAGCTTAGCGGGAGCGGGACCCAGTACTTC
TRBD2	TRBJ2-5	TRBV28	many	CASSWPSGRETQYF	TGTGCCAGCAGTTGGCCTAGCGGGAGAGAGACCCAGTACTTC
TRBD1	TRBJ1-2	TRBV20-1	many	CSARTGSYGYTF	TGCAGTGCTCGGACAGGGTCCTATGGCTACACCTTC
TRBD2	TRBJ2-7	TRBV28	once	CASRDSASGSSYEQYF	TGTGCCAGCAGGGACAGCGCTAGCGGGAGCTCCTACGAGCAGTACTTC
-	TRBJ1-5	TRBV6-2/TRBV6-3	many	CASSSWGRNQPQHF	TGTGCCAGCAGTTCGTGGGGGCGAAATCAGCCCCAGCATTTT
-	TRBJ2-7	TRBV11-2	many	CASSLFAGPYEQYF	TGTGCCAGCAGCCTCTTTGCAGGGCCCTACGAGCAGTACTTC
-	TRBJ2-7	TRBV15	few	CATSGTGMGEQYF	TGTGCCACCAGCGGAACAGGGATGGGCGAGCAGTACTTC
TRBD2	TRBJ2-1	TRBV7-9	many	CASSPRTSGAYNEQFF	TGTGCCAGCAGCCCCCGAACTAGCGGGGCATACAATGAGCAGTTCTTC
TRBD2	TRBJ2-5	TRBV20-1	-	CSARGGTSGPEQYF	TGCAGTGCTAGAGGTGGAACTAGCGGGCCGGAGCAGTACTTC
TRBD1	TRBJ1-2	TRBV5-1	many	CASSWTGAYGYTF	TGCGCCAGCAGCTGGACAGGTGCCTATGGCTACACCTTC
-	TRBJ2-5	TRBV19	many	CASNDGGGQETQYF	TGTGCCAGTAACGACGGGGGCGGGCAAGAGACCCAGTACTTC
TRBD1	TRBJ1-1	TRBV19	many	CASSIYPRQGTEAFF	TGTGCCAGTAGTATATACCCCCGACAGGGGACTGAAGCTTTCTTT
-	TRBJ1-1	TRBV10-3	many	CAITPREGNTEAFF	TGTGCCATCACCCCCAGGGAGGGGAACACTGAAGCTTTCTTT
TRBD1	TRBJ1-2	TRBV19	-	CASSMDRGYTF	TGTGCCAGTAGTATGGACAGGGGCTACACCTTC
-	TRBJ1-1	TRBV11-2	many	CASSLRGCTEAFF	TGTGCCAGCAGCTTACGGGGGTGCACTGAAGCTTTCTTT
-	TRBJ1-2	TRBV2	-	CASQRAGNNYGYTF	TGTGCCAGCCAACGGGCCGGAAATAACTATGGCTACACCTTC
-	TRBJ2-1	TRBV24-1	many	CATRYYNEQFF	TGTGCCACCAGGTACTACAATGAGCAGTTCTTC
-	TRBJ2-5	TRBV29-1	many	CSVDWETQYF	TGCAGCGTTGACTGGGAGACCCAGTACTTC
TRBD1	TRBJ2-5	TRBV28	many	CASSPVKGQRYF	TGTGCCAGCAGTCCCGTTAAGGGACAGAGATACTTC
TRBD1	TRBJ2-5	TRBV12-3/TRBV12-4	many	CASSLGQVVETQYF	TGTGCCAGCAGTTTGGGACAGGTTGTTGAGACCCAGTACTTC
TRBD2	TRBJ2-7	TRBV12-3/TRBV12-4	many	CASSTSGSYHEQYF	TGTGCCAGCAGTACTAGCGGGAGTTACCACGAGCAGTACTTC
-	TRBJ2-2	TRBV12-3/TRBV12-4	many	CASSRTPRAGELFF	TGTGCCAGCAGTCGGACCCCCCGGGCCGGGGAGCTGTTTTTT